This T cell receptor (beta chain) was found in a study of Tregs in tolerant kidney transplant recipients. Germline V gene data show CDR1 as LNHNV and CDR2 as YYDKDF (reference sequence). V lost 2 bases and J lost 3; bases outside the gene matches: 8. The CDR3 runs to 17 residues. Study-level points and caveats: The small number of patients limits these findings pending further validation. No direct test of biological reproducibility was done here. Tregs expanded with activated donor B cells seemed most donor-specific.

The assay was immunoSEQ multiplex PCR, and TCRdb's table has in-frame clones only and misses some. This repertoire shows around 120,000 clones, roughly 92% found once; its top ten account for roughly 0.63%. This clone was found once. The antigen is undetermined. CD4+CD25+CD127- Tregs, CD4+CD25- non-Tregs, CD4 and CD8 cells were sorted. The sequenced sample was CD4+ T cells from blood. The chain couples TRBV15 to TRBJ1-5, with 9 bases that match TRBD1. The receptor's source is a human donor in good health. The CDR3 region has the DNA TGTGCCACCAGCAGACCTCAGGGACAGGGTTACAATCAGCCCCAGCATTTT. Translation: CATSRPQGQGYNQPQHF. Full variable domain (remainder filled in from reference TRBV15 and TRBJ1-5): DAMVIQNPRYQVTQFGKPVTLSCSQTLNHNVMYWYQQKSSQAPKLLFHYYDKDFNNEADTPDNFQSRRPNTSFCFLDIRSPGLGDTAMYLCATSRPQGQGYNQPQHFGDGTRLSIL.